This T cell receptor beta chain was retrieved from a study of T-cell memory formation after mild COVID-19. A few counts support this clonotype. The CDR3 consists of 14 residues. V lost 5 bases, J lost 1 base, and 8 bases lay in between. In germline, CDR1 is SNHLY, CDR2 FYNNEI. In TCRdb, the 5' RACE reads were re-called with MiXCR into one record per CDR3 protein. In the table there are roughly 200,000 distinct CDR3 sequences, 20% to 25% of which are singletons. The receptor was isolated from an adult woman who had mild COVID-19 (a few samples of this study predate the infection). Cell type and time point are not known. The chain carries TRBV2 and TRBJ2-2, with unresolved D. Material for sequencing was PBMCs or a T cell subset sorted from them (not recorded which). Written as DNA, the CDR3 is TGTGCCAGCAGTCTCTGGGAGAACACCGGGGAGCTGTTTTTT. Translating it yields CASSLWENTGELFF. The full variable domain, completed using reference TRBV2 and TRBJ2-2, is EPEVTQTPSHQVTQMGQEVILRCVPISNHLYFYWYRQILGQKVEFLVSFYNNEISEKSEIFDDQFSVERPDGSNFTLKIRSTKLEDSAMYFCASSLWENTGELFFGEGSRLTVL.